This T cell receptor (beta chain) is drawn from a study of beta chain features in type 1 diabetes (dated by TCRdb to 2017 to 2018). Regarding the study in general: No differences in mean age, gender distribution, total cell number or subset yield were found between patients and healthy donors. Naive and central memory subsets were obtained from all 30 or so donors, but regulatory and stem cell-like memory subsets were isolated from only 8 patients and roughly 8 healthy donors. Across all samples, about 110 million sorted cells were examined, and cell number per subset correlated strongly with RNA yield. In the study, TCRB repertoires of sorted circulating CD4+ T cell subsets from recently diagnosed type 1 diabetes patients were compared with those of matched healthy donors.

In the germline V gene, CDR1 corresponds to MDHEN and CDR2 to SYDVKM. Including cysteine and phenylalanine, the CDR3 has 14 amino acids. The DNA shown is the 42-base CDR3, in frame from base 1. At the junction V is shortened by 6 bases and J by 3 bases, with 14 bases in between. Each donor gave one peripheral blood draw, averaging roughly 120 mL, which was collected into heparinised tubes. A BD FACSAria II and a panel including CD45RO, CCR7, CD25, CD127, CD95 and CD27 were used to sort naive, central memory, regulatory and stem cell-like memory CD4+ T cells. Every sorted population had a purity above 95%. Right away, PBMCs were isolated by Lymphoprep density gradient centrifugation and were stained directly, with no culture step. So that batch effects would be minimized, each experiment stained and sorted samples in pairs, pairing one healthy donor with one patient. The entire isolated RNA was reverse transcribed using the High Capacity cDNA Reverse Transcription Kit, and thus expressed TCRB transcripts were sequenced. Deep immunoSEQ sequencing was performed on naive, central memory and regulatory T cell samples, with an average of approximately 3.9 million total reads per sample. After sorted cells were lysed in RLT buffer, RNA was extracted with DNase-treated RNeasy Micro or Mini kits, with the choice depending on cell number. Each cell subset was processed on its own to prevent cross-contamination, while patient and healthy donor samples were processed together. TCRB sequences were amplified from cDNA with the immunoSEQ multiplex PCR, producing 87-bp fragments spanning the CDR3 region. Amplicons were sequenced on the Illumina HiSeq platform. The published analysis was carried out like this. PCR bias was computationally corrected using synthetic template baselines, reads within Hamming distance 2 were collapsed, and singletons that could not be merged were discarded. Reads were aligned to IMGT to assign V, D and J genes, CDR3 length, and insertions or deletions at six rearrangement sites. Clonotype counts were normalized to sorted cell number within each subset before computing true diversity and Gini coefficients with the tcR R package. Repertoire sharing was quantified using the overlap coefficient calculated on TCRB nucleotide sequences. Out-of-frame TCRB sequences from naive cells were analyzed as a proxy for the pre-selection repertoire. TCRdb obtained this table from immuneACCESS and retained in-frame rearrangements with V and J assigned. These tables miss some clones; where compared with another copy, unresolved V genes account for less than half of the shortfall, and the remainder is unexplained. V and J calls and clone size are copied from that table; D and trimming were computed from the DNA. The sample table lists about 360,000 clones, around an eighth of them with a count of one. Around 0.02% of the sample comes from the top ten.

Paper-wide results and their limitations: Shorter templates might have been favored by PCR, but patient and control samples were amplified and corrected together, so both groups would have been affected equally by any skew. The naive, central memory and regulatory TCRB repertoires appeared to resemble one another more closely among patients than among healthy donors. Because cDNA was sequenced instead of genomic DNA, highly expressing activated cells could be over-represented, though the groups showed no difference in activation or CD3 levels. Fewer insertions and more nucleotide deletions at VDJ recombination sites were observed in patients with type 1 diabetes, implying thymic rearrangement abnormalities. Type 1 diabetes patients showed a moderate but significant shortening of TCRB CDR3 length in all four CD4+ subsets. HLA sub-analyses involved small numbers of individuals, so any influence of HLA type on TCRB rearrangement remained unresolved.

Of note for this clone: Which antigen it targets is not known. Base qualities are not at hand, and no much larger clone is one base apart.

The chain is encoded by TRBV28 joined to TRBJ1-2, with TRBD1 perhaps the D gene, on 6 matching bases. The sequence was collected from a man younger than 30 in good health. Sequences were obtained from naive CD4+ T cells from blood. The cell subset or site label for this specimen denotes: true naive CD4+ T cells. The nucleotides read TGTGCCAGCAGGGAGACAGGCCCCCACTATGGCTACACCTTC. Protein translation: CASRETGPHYGYTF.